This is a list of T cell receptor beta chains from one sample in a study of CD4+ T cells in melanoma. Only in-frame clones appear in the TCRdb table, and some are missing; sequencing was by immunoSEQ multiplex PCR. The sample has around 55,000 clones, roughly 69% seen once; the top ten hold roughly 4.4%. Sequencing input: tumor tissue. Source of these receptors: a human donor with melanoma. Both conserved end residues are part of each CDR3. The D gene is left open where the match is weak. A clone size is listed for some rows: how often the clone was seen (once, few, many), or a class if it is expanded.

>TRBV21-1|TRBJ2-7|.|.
CAVPGGPYEQYF
TGTGCCGTCCCGGGGGGGCCCTACGAGCAGTACTTC
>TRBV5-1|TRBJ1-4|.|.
CASSLDQGATNEKLFF
TGCGCCAGCAGCTTGGATCAGGGAGCAACTAATGAAAAACTGTTTTTT
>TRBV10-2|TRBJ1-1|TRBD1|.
CASSEPGQANTEAFF
TGCGCCAGCAGTGAGCCGGGACAGGCGAACACTGAAGCTTTCTTT
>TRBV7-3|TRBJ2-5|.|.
CASSLYTRGETQYF
TGTGCCAGCAGCTTATACACCCGCGGGGAGACCCAGTACTTC
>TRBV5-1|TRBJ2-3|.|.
CASIPPFTDTQYF
TGCGCCAGCATCCCCCCCTTCACAGATACGCAGTATTTT
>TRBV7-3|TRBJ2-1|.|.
CASSLKGDEQFF
TGTGCCAGCAGCTTAAAAGGGGATGAGCAGTTCTTC
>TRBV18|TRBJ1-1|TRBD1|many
CASSPQGALTEAFF
TGTGCCAGCTCACCACAGGGGGCGCTTACTGAAGCTTTCTTT
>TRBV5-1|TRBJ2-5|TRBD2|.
CASSSDRTGLAPQETQYF
TGCGCCAGCAGCTCGGACAGAACGGGACTAGCGCCTCAAGAGACCCAGTACTTC
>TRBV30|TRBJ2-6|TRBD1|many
CAWIHRGSGANVLTF
TGTGCCTGGATTCACAGGGGATCCGGGGCCAACGTCCTGACTTTC
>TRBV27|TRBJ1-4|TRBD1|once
CASRGTGNEKLFF
TGTGCCAGCAGGGGGACAGGAAATGAAAAACTGTTTTTT
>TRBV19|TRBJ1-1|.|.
CASSIKGWSEAFF
TGTGCCAGTAGTATTAAGGGTTGGTCTGAAGCTTTCTTT
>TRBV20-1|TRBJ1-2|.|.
CSASSNYGYTF
TGCAGTGCTAGCTCAAACTATGGCTACACCTTC
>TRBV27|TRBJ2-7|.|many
CASSSGGGRGEQYF
TGTGCCAGCAGTTCCGGAGGGGGACGGGGAGAGCAGTACTTC
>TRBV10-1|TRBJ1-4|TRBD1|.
CASSPDRVREKLFF
TGCGCCAGCAGCCCCGACAGGGTAAGAGAAAAACTGTTTTTT
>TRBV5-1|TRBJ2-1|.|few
CASSGGEQFF
TGCGCCAGCAGCGGGGGTGAGCAGTTCTTC
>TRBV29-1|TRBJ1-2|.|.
CSVEEKGDLRYTF
TGCAGCGTTGAGGAGAAGGGGGACCTCCGCTACACCTTC
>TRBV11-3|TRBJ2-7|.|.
CASSKGRVNYEQYF
TGTGCCAGCAGCAAAGGGCGAGTCAACTACGAGCAGTACTTC
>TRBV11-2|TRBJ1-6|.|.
CASSPQQLYGSPLHF
TGTGCCAGCAGCCCGCAACAGTTGTACGGTTCACCCCTCCACTTT
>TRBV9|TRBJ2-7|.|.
CASSVSPGPSYEQYF
TGTGCCAGCAGCGTATCCCCGGGCCCCTCCTACGAGCAGTACTTC
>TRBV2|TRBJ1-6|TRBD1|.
CASSGRDRKNSPLHF
TGTGCCAGCAGCGGCCGGGACAGAAAGAATTCACCCCTCCACTTT
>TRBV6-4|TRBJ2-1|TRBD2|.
CASSTSGGLYNEQFF
TGTGCCAGCAGCACAAGCGGGGGCTTATACAATGAGCAGTTCTTC
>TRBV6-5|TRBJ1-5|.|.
CASSGGFSNQPQHF
TGTGCCAGCAGCGGTGGGTTTAGCAATCAGCCCCAGCATTTT
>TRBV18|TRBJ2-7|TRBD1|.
CASSPLDRRSYEQYF
TGTGCCAGCTCACCATTGGACAGGCGTTCCTACGAGCAGTACTTC
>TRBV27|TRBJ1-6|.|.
CATSWQGKGSPLHF
TGTGCCACCTCGTGGCAGGGGAAGGGTTCACCCCTCCACTTT
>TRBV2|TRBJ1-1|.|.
CASSGGLANTEAFF
TGTGCCAGCAGTGGAGGCCTGGCGAACACTGAAGCTTTCTTT
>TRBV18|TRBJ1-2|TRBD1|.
CASSPTTGVDGYTF
TGTGCCAGCTCACCAACAACAGGGGTAGATGGCTACACCTTC
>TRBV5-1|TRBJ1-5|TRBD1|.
CASRRTGDSNQPQHF
TGCGCCAGCAGGCGGACAGGGGATAGCAATCAGCCCCAGCATTTT
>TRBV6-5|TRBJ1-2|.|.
CASSNPGQHYGYTF
TGTGCCAGCAGTAACCCTGGACAGCACTATGGCTACACCTTC
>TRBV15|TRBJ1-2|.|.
CATSRDRQSYYGYTF
TGTGCCACCAGCAGGGACAGACAGTCTTACTATGGCTACACCTTC
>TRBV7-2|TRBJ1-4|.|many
CASNLGAPDEKLFF
TGTGCCAGCAACTTGGGGGCACCTGATGAAAAACTGTTTTTT
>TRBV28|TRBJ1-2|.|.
CASSLGPPYGYTF
TGTGCCAGCAGTTTGGGGCCTCCCTATGGCTACACCTTC
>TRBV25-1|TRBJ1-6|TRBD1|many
CASSNRDRIPGNSPLHF
TGTGCCAGCAGTAACCGGGACAGGATCCCCGGTAATTCACCCCTCCACTTT
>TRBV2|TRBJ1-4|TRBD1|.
CASSAQGALQEKLFF
TGTGCCAGCAGTGCGCAGGGGGCGCTTCAGGAAAAACTGTTTTTT
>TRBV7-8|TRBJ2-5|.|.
CASSSIGSISTETQYF
TGTGCCAGCAGCTCCATAGGGAGTATATCAACGGAGACCCAGTACTTC
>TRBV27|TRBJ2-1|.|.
CASSLKHYNEQFF
TGTGCCAGCAGCCTTAAACATTACAATGAGCAGTTCTTC
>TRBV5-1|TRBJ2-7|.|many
CASSLGYGSYEQYF
TGCGCCAGCAGCTTGGGGTACGGCTCCTACGAGCAGTACTTC
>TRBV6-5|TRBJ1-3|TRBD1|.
CASSHTGGGNTIYF
TGTGCCAGCAGCCATACAGGGGGGGGAAACACCATATATTTT
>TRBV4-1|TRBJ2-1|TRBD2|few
CASSQGLAGGKYNEQFF
TGCGCCAGCAGCCAAGGGCTAGCGGGGGGGAAGTACAATGAGCAGTTCTTC
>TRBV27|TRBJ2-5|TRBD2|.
CASSPAGGVETQYF
TGTGCCAGCAGCCCAGCCGGGGGGGTAGAGACCCAGTACTTC
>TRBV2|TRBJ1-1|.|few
CASSEWGMNTEAFF
TGTGCCAGCAGTGAATGGGGGATGAACACTGAAGCTTTCTTT
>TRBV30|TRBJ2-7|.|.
CACHLPGPRYEQYF
TGTGCCTGCCACCTCCCGGGACCACGCTACGAGCAGTACTTC
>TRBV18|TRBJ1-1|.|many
CASSPTGSHDGRAFF
TGTGCCAGCTCACCGACAGGTAGCCATGACGGTAGAGCTTTCTTT
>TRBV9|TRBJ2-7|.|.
CASSVGDRLSYEQYF
TGTGCCAGCAGCGTAGGAGACAGGCTCTCCTACGAGCAGTACTTC
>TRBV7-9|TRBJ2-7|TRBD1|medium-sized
CASSSRIGQGGYEQYF
TGTGCCAGCAGCTCACGAATCGGACAGGGGGGCTACGAGCAGTACTTC
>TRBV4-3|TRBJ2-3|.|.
CASSQVVLSPETDTQYF
TGCGCCAGCAGCCAAGTCGTATTGTCGCCAGAAACAGATACGCAGTATTTT
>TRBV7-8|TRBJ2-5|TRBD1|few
CASSSDRVGETQYF
TGTGCCAGCAGCTCCGACAGGGTCGGAGAGACCCAGTACTTC
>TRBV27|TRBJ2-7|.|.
CASSLLSSQDYEQYF
TGTGCCAGCAGCCTCCTCTCGTCCCAAGACTACGAGCAGTACTTC
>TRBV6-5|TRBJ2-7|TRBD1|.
CASSYGDSSYEQYF
TGTGCCAGCAGTTACGGGGACAGCTCCTACGAGCAGTACTTC
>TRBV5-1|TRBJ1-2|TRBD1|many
CASSLGTGGYGYTF
TGCGCCAGCAGCTTGGGGACAGGGGGCTATGGCTACACCTTC
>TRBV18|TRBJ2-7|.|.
CASSPVPAYEQYF
TGTGCCAGCTCACCAGTTCCAGCCTACGAGCAGTACTTC
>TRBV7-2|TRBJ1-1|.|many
CASSLTTNTEAFF
TGTGCCAGCAGCTTAACAACTAACACTGAAGCTTTCTTT
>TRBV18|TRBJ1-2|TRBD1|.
CASHGQGGGYGYTF
TGTGCCAGCCACGGACAGGGTGGGGGCTATGGCTACACCTTC
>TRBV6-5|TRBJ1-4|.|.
CASRGWPNEKLFF
TGTGCCAGCCGGGGGTGGCCTAATGAAAAACTGTTTTTT
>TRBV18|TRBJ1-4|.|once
CASSPWAGATNEKLFF
TGTGCCAGCTCACCTTGGGCAGGTGCAACTAATGAAAAACTGTTTTTT